A selection of T cell receptor beta chains follows, all from one sample in a study of identical twins. MiXCR was run by TCRdb on the 5' RACE reads, yielding one entry per CDR3 protein. The sample consists of some 460,000 distinct CDR3 sequences, more than 13% of them appearing once. The data also belong to a second study, concerning yellow fever vaccine responses in identical twins.

The sequencing input was CD4+ T cells sorted from blood. The receptors were sampled from a woman in her late teens or twenties in good health. Both conserved end residues are part of each CDR3. Fields, in order: D gene, clone size, J gene, V gene, CDR3 protein, CDR3 DNA. The D gene is left open where the match is weak. Clone size is not always given. Where it is, it says once, few, many or a class for expanded clones.

d_gene: -; abundance: -; j_gene: TRBJ1-6; v_gene: TRBV15; CDR3aa: CATSPTASSYNSPLHF; CDR3nt: TGTGCCACCTCACCCACAGCGAGCTCCTATAATTCACCCCTCCACTTT
d_gene: -; abundance: -; j_gene: TRBJ2-4; v_gene: TRBV11-2; CDR3aa: CASSLPGGVAKNIQYF; CDR3nt: TGTGCCAGCAGCTTGCCCGGGGGAGTGGCCAAAAACATTCAGTACTTC
d_gene: -; abundance: -; j_gene: TRBJ2-1; v_gene: TRBV7-2; CDR3aa: CASILAGGSFPYNEQFF; CDR3nt: TGTGCCAGCATCTTAGCAGGCGGTAGCTTCCCCTACAATGAGCAGTTCTTC
d_gene: -; abundance: -; j_gene: TRBJ2-5; v_gene: TRBV18; CDR3aa: CASSFDQETQYF; CDR3nt: TGTGCCAGCTCGTTCGATCAAGAGACCCAGTACTTC
d_gene: -; abundance: once; j_gene: TRBJ2-7; v_gene: TRBV11-2; CDR3aa: CASSLAGRDHEQYF; CDR3nt: TGTGCCAGCAGCTTAGCGGGCAGGGATCACGAGCAGTACTTC
d_gene: TRBD1; abundance: -; j_gene: TRBJ2-3; v_gene: TRBV5-1; CDR3aa: CASSDRDRGEDTQYF; CDR3nt: TGCGCCAGCAGCGACCGGGACAGGGGCGAAGATACGCAGTATTTT
d_gene: -; abundance: few; j_gene: TRBJ2-1; v_gene: TRBV4-1; CDR3aa: CASSQDPHGQLYNEQFF; CDR3nt: TGCGCCAGCAGCCAAGATCCCCATGGACAGCTGTACAATGAGCAGTTCTTC
d_gene: -; abundance: many; j_gene: TRBJ2-1; v_gene: TRBV29-1; CDR3aa: CSVASINEQFF; CDR3nt: TGCAGCGTTGCTAGCATCAATGAGCAGTTCTTC
d_gene: -; abundance: -; j_gene: TRBJ2-3; v_gene: TRBV9; CDR3aa: CASSVGGVRDTDTQYF; CDR3nt: TGTGCCAGCAGCGTAGGGGGGGTCCGGGACACAGATACGCAGTATTTT
d_gene: TRBD2; abundance: -; j_gene: TRBJ2-2; v_gene: TRBV20-1; CDR3aa: CSAPRTSGDRTGELFF; CDR3nt: TGCAGTGCTCCTAGGACTAGCGGGGACCGGACCGGGGAGCTGTTTTTT
d_gene: TRBD2; abundance: few; j_gene: TRBJ2-2; v_gene: TRBV4-3; CDR3aa: CASSQRFASGRNTGELFF; CDR3nt: TGCGCCAGCAGCCAGCGGTTTGCTAGCGGGAGGAACACCGGGGAGCTGTTTTTT
d_gene: TRBD1; abundance: few; j_gene: TRBJ2-2; v_gene: TRBV6-4; CDR3aa: CASSFGDRGTPPHTGELFF; CDR3nt: TGTGCCAGCAGTTTCGGGGACAGGGGAACTCCACCTCACACCGGGGAGCTGTTTTTT
d_gene: -; abundance: -; j_gene: TRBJ2-3; v_gene: TRBV7-8; CDR3aa: CASSSGAQPDTQYF; CDR3nt: TGTGCCAGCAGCTCCGGGGCACAACCAGATACGCAGTATTTT
d_gene: -; abundance: few; j_gene: TRBJ2-1; v_gene: TRBV5-1; CDR3aa: CASSLRRTSGDNEQFF; CDR3nt: TGCGCCAGCAGCTTGAGGCGCACTTCGGGGGACAATGAGCAGTTCTTC
d_gene: TRBD2; abundance: few; j_gene: TRBJ2-1; v_gene: TRBV7-9; CDR3aa: CASSLYSGSSYNEQFF; CDR3nt: TGTGCCAGCAGCCTTTACAGCGGGAGCTCCTACAATGAGCAGTTCTTC
d_gene: -; abundance: many; j_gene: TRBJ2-1; v_gene: TRBV29-1; CDR3aa: CSVDIRTQRNEQFF; CDR3nt: TGCAGCGTTGATATCCGGACTCAAAGGAATGAGCAGTTCTTC
d_gene: -; abundance: few; j_gene: TRBJ2-5; v_gene: TRBV3-1; CDR3aa: CASSQGASRETQYF; CDR3nt: TGTGCCAGCAGCCAAGGTGCCAGCCGAGAGACCCAGTACTTC
d_gene: -; abundance: -; j_gene: TRBJ1-3; v_gene: TRBV6-1; CDR3aa: CASRRGVMDYTIYF; CDR3nt: TGTGCCAGCCGTCGGGGGGTAATGGATTACACCATATATTTT
d_gene: TRBD1; abundance: -; j_gene: TRBJ1-2; v_gene: TRBV7-8; CDR3aa: CASSSPTGTFNYGYTF; CDR3nt: TGTGCCAGCAGCTCTCCGACAGGGACTTTTAACTATGGCTACACCTTC
d_gene: TRBD2; abundance: many; j_gene: TRBJ2-5; v_gene: TRBV12-3/TRBV12-4; CDR3aa: CASRLAGVPETQYF; CDR3nt: TGTGCCAGCAGACTAGCGGGAGTTCCAGAGACCCAGTACTTC
d_gene: TRBD2; abundance: few; j_gene: TRBJ2-3; v_gene: TRBV20-1; CDR3aa: CSARDSASGKRDTQYF; CDR3nt: TGCAGTGCTAGAGATTCGGCTAGCGGGAAAAGAGATACGCAGTATTTT
d_gene: -; abundance: few; j_gene: TRBJ2-4; v_gene: TRBV12-3/TRBV12-4; CDR3aa: CASRDTGRNIQYF; CDR3nt: TGTGCCAGCAGGGACACGGGCCGGAACATTCAGTACTTC
d_gene: -; abundance: few; j_gene: TRBJ2-3; v_gene: TRBV2; CDR3aa: CASIKGGQRPTDTQYF; CDR3nt: TGTGCCAGCATCAAGGGGGGACAGAGGCCAACAGATACGCAGTATTTT
d_gene: TRBD2; abundance: -; j_gene: TRBJ2-7; v_gene: TRBV6-5; CDR3aa: CASSSRRGRAPGYEQYF; CDR3nt: TGTGCCAGCAGTTCCCGCCGGGGGAGGGCCCCCGGCTACGAGCAGTACTTC
d_gene: TRBD2; abundance: many; j_gene: TRBJ2-1; v_gene: TRBV5-1; CDR3aa: CASSSSGGAYNEQFF; CDR3nt: TGCGCCAGCAGTTCAAGCGGGGGGGCTTACAATGAGCAGTTCTTC
d_gene: TRBD2; abundance: -; j_gene: TRBJ2-1; v_gene: TRBV28; CDR3aa: CASSSPVRSGRENEQFF; CDR3nt: TGTGCCAGCAGTTCACCGGTGAGAAGCGGGAGAGAGAATGAGCAGTTCTTC
d_gene: TRBD1; abundance: -; j_gene: TRBJ2-5; v_gene: TRBV11-2; CDR3aa: CASSLGGGSRETQYF; CDR3nt: TGTGCCAGCAGCTTAGGAGGGGGCTCACGGGAGACCCAGTACTTC
d_gene: -; abundance: -; j_gene: TRBJ2-2; v_gene: TRBV20-1; CDR3aa: CSARMVGELFF; CDR3nt: TGCAGTGCGAGAATGGTCGGGGAGCTGTTTTTT
d_gene: TRBD2; abundance: few; j_gene: TRBJ2-7; v_gene: TRBV4-3; CDR3aa: CASSQRLAGVREQYF; CDR3nt: TGCGCCAGCAGCCAAAGACTAGCGGGAGTGAGGGAGCAGTACTTC
d_gene: -; abundance: few; j_gene: TRBJ1-2; v_gene: TRBV24-1; CDR3aa: CATSVARVANYGYTF; CDR3nt: TGTGCCACCAGTGTCGCCAGGGTTGCGAACTATGGCTACACCTTC
d_gene: -; abundance: -; j_gene: TRBJ2-3; v_gene: TRBV7-3; CDR3aa: CASSSLLVPDTQYF; CDR3nt: TGTGCCAGCAGCTCCCTCCTCGTGCCGGATACGCAGTATTTT
d_gene: TRBD1; abundance: -; j_gene: TRBJ2-2; v_gene: TRBV25-1; CDR3aa: CASSSWTGGTGELFF; CDR3nt: TGTGCCAGCAGTTCGTGGACAGGGGGCACCGGGGAGCTGTTTTTT
d_gene: -; abundance: few; j_gene: TRBJ1-5; v_gene: TRBV7-8; CDR3aa: CASSSLRSDPRGNQPQHF; CDR3nt: TGTGCCAGCAGCTCACTGCGGTCGGACCCCAGGGGCAATCAGCCCCAGCATTTT
d_gene: -; abundance: few; j_gene: TRBJ2-1; v_gene: TRBV20-1; CDR3aa: CSAHRPNEQFF; CDR3nt: TGCAGTGCCCACCGACCCAATGAGCAGTTCTTC
d_gene: TRBD2; abundance: few; j_gene: TRBJ2-1; v_gene: TRBV11-2; CDR3aa: CASSVLAGGRGNEQFF; CDR3nt: TGTGCCAGCAGCGTACTAGCGGGAGGGCGTGGCAATGAGCAGTTCTTC
d_gene: -; abundance: -; j_gene: TRBJ2-7; v_gene: TRBV10-1; CDR3aa: CASSPFSSYEQYF; CDR3nt: TGCGCCAGCAGCCCGTTTAGCTCCTACGAGCAGTACTTC
d_gene: TRBD2; abundance: few; j_gene: TRBJ2-5; v_gene: TRBV12-3/TRBV12-4; CDR3aa: CASTLSGRTQETQYF; CDR3nt: TGTGCCAGCACTCTTAGCGGGAGGACACAAGAGACCCAGTACTTC
d_gene: -; abundance: many; j_gene: TRBJ2-3; v_gene: TRBV5-1; CDR3aa: CASQLLASGTDTQYF; CDR3nt: TGCGCCAGCCAATTACTAGCTTCGGGCACAGATACGCAGTATTTT
d_gene: -; abundance: -; j_gene: TRBJ2-3; v_gene: TRBV7-6; CDR3aa: CASNRPGDTQYF; CDR3nt: TGTGCCAGCAACCGCCCCGGGGATACGCAGTATTTT
d_gene: TRBD1; abundance: few; j_gene: TRBJ2-1; v_gene: TRBV4-2; CDR3aa: CASSQGQGLSSYNEQFF; CDR3nt: TGTGCCAGCAGCCAAGGACAGGGATTAAGCTCCTACAATGAGCAGTTCTTC
d_gene: TRBD1; abundance: few; j_gene: TRBJ2-4; v_gene: TRBV29-1; CDR3aa: CSVGDRGRAKNIQYF; CDR3nt: TGCAGCGTTGGTGACAGGGGCAGAGCCAAAAACATTCAGTACTTC
d_gene: -; abundance: -; j_gene: TRBJ2-7; v_gene: TRBV18; CDR3aa: CASSSAGFSEQYF; CDR3nt: TGTGCCAGCTCCTCCGCAGGGTTTTCCGAGCAGTACTTC
d_gene: -; abundance: -; j_gene: TRBJ1-4; v_gene: TRBV7-8; CDR3aa: CASSLELGRAEKLFF; CDR3nt: TGTGCCAGCAGCTTAGAACTGGGACGCGCGGAAAAACTGTTTTTT
d_gene: -; abundance: -; j_gene: TRBJ1-4; v_gene: TRBV5-5; CDR3aa: CASSQGTGGEKLFF; CDR3nt: TGTGCCAGCAGCCAGGGGACGGGAGGCGAAAAACTGTTTTTT
d_gene: -; abundance: few; j_gene: TRBJ2-3; v_gene: TRBV20-1; CDR3aa: CSARARRGTDTQYF; CDR3nt: TGCAGTGCTAGAGCGCGCCGTGGTACAGATACGCAGTATTTT
d_gene: -; abundance: -; j_gene: TRBJ2-1; v_gene: TRBV6-2/TRBV6-3; CDR3aa: CASSYTSGGSIYNEQFF; CDR3nt: TGTGCCAGCAGTTATACGTCGGGGGGCTCGATATACAATGAGCAGTTCTTC
d_gene: -; abundance: few; j_gene: TRBJ2-7; v_gene: TRBV6-5; CDR3aa: CASSYSSIEVYEQYF; CDR3nt: TGTGCCAGCAGTTACTCGAGCATTGAAGTCTACGAGCAGTACTTC
d_gene: TRBD2; abundance: -; j_gene: TRBJ2-7; v_gene: TRBV7-2; CDR3aa: CASSRGTSGSGEQYF; CDR3nt: TGTGCCAGCAGCCGCGGGACTAGCGGGAGCGGCGAGCAGTACTTC
d_gene: TRBD2; abundance: few; j_gene: TRBJ2-5; v_gene: TRBV13; CDR3aa: CASSYSGTSRIGGTQYF; CDR3nt: TGTGCCAGCAGCTACTCCGGGACTAGCCGAATTGGGGGGACCCAGTACTTC
d_gene: -; abundance: few; j_gene: TRBJ2-3; v_gene: TRBV20-1; CDR3aa: CSARALTGTDTQYF; CDR3nt: TGCAGTGCTAGAGCCCTGACAGGCACAGATACGCAGTATTTT
d_gene: -; abundance: few; j_gene: TRBJ1-4; v_gene: TRBV5-1; CDR3aa: CASSLAGGKEEKLFF; CDR3nt: TGCGCCAGCAGCTTGGCCGGGGGGAAGGAGGAAAAACTGTTTTTT
d_gene: -; abundance: many; j_gene: TRBJ2-3; v_gene: TRBV5-1; CDR3aa: CASSMVPRGDTQYF; CDR3nt: TGCGCCAGCAGCATGGTCCCGAGGGGAGATACGCAGTATTTT
d_gene: -; abundance: -; j_gene: TRBJ1-4; v_gene: TRBV9; CDR3aa: CASSVGGRLGEKLFF; CDR3nt: TGTGCCAGCAGCGTAGGTGGCAGACTGGGGGAAAAACTGTTTTTT
d_gene: -; abundance: -; j_gene: TRBJ2-5; v_gene: TRBV24-1; CDR3aa: CATSDFMSDREAVETQYF; CDR3nt: TGTGCCACCAGTGATTTCATGAGTGACAGGGAGGCGGTAGAGACCCAGTACTTC
d_gene: -; abundance: -; j_gene: TRBJ2-7; v_gene: TRBV20-1; CDR3aa: CSAREARRNSYEQYF; CDR3nt: TGCAGTGCTAGAGAAGCAAGGCGGAACTCCTACGAGCAGTACTTC
d_gene: TRBD2; abundance: -; j_gene: TRBJ2-2; v_gene: TRBV5-1; CDR3aa: CASRLAGEQGELFF; CDR3nt: TGCGCCAGCCGTCTAGCGGGAGAGCAGGGGGAGCTGTTTTTT
d_gene: -; abundance: -; j_gene: TRBJ2-5; v_gene: TRBV7-2; CDR3aa: CASSLVLRGAPVQETQYF; CDR3nt: TGTGCCAGCAGCTTAGTGCTTCGGGGGGCCCCCGTTCAAGAGACCCAGTACTTC
d_gene: TRBD2; abundance: few; j_gene: TRBJ2-7; v_gene: TRBV12-3/TRBV12-4; CDR3aa: CASSTSGGAYEQYF; CDR3nt: TGTGCCAGCAGTACTAGCGGGGGGGCCTACGAGCAGTACTTC
d_gene: TRBD2; abundance: few; j_gene: TRBJ2-7; v_gene: TRBV6-1; CDR3aa: CASSLSSGAYEQYF; CDR3nt: TGTGCCAGCAGTCTTTCTAGCGGGGCCTACGAGCAGTACTTC
d_gene: -; abundance: few; j_gene: TRBJ2-3; v_gene: TRBV20-1; CDR3aa: CSAATADTQYF; CDR3nt: TGCAGTGCCGCGACAGCAGATACGCAGTATTTT